These 26 T cell receptor beta chains share one sample of origin, sequenced in a study of early T cells in non-severe SARS-CoV-2 infection. Via MiXCR, TCRdb re-called the 5' RACE reads, giving one row per CDR3 protein. The sample consists of approximately 71,000 distinct CDR3 sequences, 9.5% to 15% of them appearing once. This sample comprised whole blood, obtained at baseline. The receptors shown here come from an adult who was a healthcare worker with PCR-confirmed SARS-CoV-2 infection or an uninfected control (not recorded which).

This clonotype was seen only a few times. The CDR3 sequence: CASSLVPRTTTDTQYF. Written as DNA, the CDR3 is TGTGCCAGCAGCTTAGTCCCCCGGACTACCACAGATACGCAGTATTTT. This chain links TRBV7-9 with TRBJ2-3; D might be TRBD2 (6 bases). The CDR3 totals 16 residues. Trimming shortened V by 1 base and J by 2 bases, and 13 bases separated the two germline ends. Germline V gene data show CDR1 as SEHNR and CDR2 as FQNEAQ (reference sequence).

This clonotype was seen ten or more times. The chain recombines TRBV19 with TRBJ1-6; TRBD1 matches 7 bases. Germline assignment: CDR1 LNHDA and CDR2 SQIVND (reference sequence). There are 14 residues in the CDR3. V trimming: 11 bases; J trimming: 7 bases; junction bases outside the gene matches: 11. The CDR3 loop is CAVTTGESNSPLHF. CDR3 nucleotides: TGTGCCGTGACAACAGGGGAGAGCAATTCACCCCTCCACTTT. Full variable domain (outside the CDR3, taken from reference TRBV19 and TRBJ1-6): DGGITQSPKYLFRKEGQNVTLSCEQNLNHDAMYWYRQDPGQGLRLIYYSQIVNDFQKGDIAEGYSVSREKKESFPLTVTSAQKNPTAFYLCAVTTGESNSPLHFGNGTRLTVT.

This clonotype has only a few counts. The rearrangement links TRBV7-6 to TRBJ2-7; 7 bases line up with TRBD2. This CDR3 comprises 12 residues. Per germline, CDR1 SGHVS and CDR2 FNYEAQ. The V gene end was trimmed by 4 bases and the J gene end by 6 bases; junction bases not matched to a gene: 3. The CDR3 region is CASSSPGGEQYF. The CDR3 DNA follows: TGTGCCAGCAGCTCCCCGGGGGGCGAGCAGTACTTC.

The table lists this clonotype with many counts. J is TRBJ1-1 and V is TRBV2; TRBD1 agrees at 7 bases. Trimming at V came to 2 bases and at J to 7 bases, leaving 10 bases not matched to a gene. The germline V gene encodes CDR1 SNHLY and CDR2 FYNNEI. The CDR3 has 15 amino acids. The CDR3 loop reads CASSEPAGQELEAFF. In DNA, the CDR3 is TGTGCCAGCAGTGAACCCGCTGGACAGGAACTTGAAGCTTTCTTT.

For the CDR3, the DNA is TGTGCCAGCAGTTTGGGGGACGCCTACGAGCAGTACTTC. Translating gives CASSLGDAYEQYF. The gene calls are TRBV28 and TRBJ2-7; D may be TRBD1 or TRBD2 (5 bases each). CDR1 MDHEN and CDR2 SYDVKM come from the germline V gene. With 3 bases removed from V and 2 bases from J, the gap between germline ends came to 8 bases. The CDR3 is 13 residues long.

This clonotype was seen more than once but under ten times. The rearrangement links TRBV6-6 to TRBJ1-3; D not certain. Trimming left V 4 bases short and J 8 bases short, with 15 bases between. Germline lookup yields CDR1 MNHNY and CDR2 SVGAGI (reference sequence). The CDR3 length is 14 residues. The CDR3 DNA is TGTGCCAGCAGTTCCCTCCGCGGGGTCGACACCATATATTTT. Protein product: CASSSLRGVDTIYF.

The V call is TRBV6-6, the J call TRBJ1-1; the match to TRBD1 covers 7 bases. CDR3 length: 14 amino acids. V trimming: 7 bases; J trimming: 4 bases; junction bases outside the gene matches: 9. Germline V gives CDR1 MNHNY, CDR2 SVGAGI (reference sequence). The chain's CDR3 is CASNPTGVSTEAFF. The CDR3 bases are TGTGCCAGCAACCCTACAGGGGTTAGCACTGAAGCTTTCTTT.

The V gene is TRBV6-6, the J gene TRBJ1-2, with TRBD1 matching over 10 bases. V trimming: 2 bases; J trimming: 8 bases; junction bases outside the gene matches: 5. Germline-derived CDR1 and CDR2 are MNHNY and SVGAGI (reference sequence). The CDR3 has 14 residues. CDR3 in DNA: TGTGCCAGCAGTTACATGGGACAGGGGTACGGCTACACCTTC. Translation gives CASSYMGQGYGYTF.

This clonotype was observed a handful of times. One end of the junction varies from germline; a read error may be responsible. The chain uses TRBV6-1 and TRBJ2-2; D gene uncertain. Looked up from germline, CDR1 is MNHNS and CDR2 is SASEGT. The CDR3 is 14 residues long. CDR3 sequence: CASREGSRTGELFF. The DNA of the CDR3 is TGTGCCAGCAGAGAAGGCAGCAGGACCGGGGAGCTGTTTTTT.

This clonotype was picked up a small number of times. This rearrangement joins TRBV28 to TRBJ2-3; 9 bases align to TRBD2. Germline V CDR1 and CDR2: MDHEN, SYDVKM. This CDR3 has 17 amino acids. The V segment lost 2 bases and the J segment 2 bases; nucleotides outside the gene matches: 8. CDR3 amino acids: CASSLGGRGGLTDTQYF. The CDR3 nucleotides read TGTGCCAGCAGTTTAGGAGGGCGGGGGGGCCTCACAGATACGCAGTATTTT.

This clonotype appeared a few times. The chain links TRBV7-2 to TRBJ2-4, with D perhaps matching TRBD1 or TRBD2 (5 bases each). Germline CDR1 is SGHTA and CDR2 is FQGNSA. This CDR3 is built from 11 residues. V lost 8 bases to trimming and J lost 8 bases, with 10 bases between them. CDR3 nucleotide sequence: TGTGCCAGCGGCCCGGGGCACATTCAGTACTTC. This encodes CASGPGHIQYF.

This clonotype was seen only a few times. The chain uses TRBV5-1 and TRBJ1-1; no clear D. V lost 5 bases and J 1 base, leaving 6 bases between the germline ends. Germline CDR1 is SGHRS and CDR2 is YFSETQ. There are 12 residues in the CDR3. The CDR3 is CASSSQNTEAFF. The DNA of the CDR3 is TGCGCCAGCAGTTCCCAGAACACTGAAGCTTTCTTT. Full variable domain (remainder filled in from reference TRBV5-1 and TRBJ1-1): KAGVTQTPRYLIKTRGQQVTLSCSPISGHRSVSWYQQTPGQGLQFLFEYFSETQRNKGNFPGRFSGRQFSNSRSEMNVSTLELGDSALYLCASSSQNTEAFFGQGTRLTVV.

This clonotype was picked up a small number of times. V usage is TRBV2 and J usage is TRBJ1-6; D unresolved. The CDR3 extends over 14 amino acids. Germline CDR1 and CDR2: SNHLY and FYNNEI. V was clipped by 8 bases and J by 7 bases, with 15 bases between them. The CDR3 reads CASASLRSNSPLHF. CDR3 DNA: TGTGCCAGCGCGAGTTTGAGGAGCAATTCACCCCTCCACTTT. The full variable domain, in which reference TRBV2 and TRBJ1-6 provide the parts outside the CDR3, is EPEVTQTPSHQVTQMGQEVILRCVPISNHLYFYWYRQILGQKVEFLVSFYNNEISEKSEIFDDQFSVERPDGSNFTLKIRSTKLEDSAMYFCASASLRSNSPLHFGNGTRLTVT.

This clonotype has at least ten counts. CDR3 region: CASSLDDITGTKNIQYF. CDR3 nucleotide sequence: TGTGCCAGCAGCTTAGACGACATAACAGGGACCAAAAACATTCAGTACTTC. The chain links TRBV11-2 to TRBJ2-4, with D maybe TRBD1 (6 bases). The CDR3 covers 17 residues. Per the germline V gene, CDR1 is SGHAT and CDR2 is FQNNGV. Trimming removed 0 bases from V and 2 bases from J, with 14 bases in between.

This clonotype was seen only a few times. The chain combines TRBV3-1 with TRBJ1-6; D gene uncertain. Germline CDR1 LGHDT, CDR2 YNNKEL (reference sequence). The CDR3 length is 13 residues. V dropped 4 bases and J dropped 7 bases, with 8 bases sitting between them. CDR3: CASSPSANSPLHF. The CDR3, as DNA: TGTGCCAGCAGCCCCTCAGCCAATTCACCCCTCCACTTT.

This chain connects TRBV5-5 to TRBJ2-3; D may be TRBD1 (5 bases). CDR1 and CDR2 (germline): SGHKS, YYEKEE (reference sequence). V dropped 5 bases and J dropped 7 bases, with 11 bases sitting between them. The CDR3 has 12 residues. The DNA of the CDR3 is TGTGCCAGCAGTACGACAGTCCATACGCAGTATTTT. Translated: CASSTTVHTQYF.

This clonotype occurred a few times. The chain uses TRBV28 and TRBJ1-4; D is unclear. This CDR3 comprises 12 residues. Trimming took off 6 bases at V and 4 bases at J, with 6 bases between the two ends. CDR1 is MDHEN and CDR2 is SYDVKM in the germline V gene. The CDR3 DNA sequence: TGTGCCAGCAGAGGTTTTAATGAAAAACTGTTTTTT. Amino acid sequence: CASRGFNEKLFF. The full variable domain, its missing parts supplied by reference TRBV28 and TRBJ1-4, is DVKVTQSSRYLVKRTGEKVFLECVQDMDHENMFWYRQDPGLGLRLIYFSYDVKMKEKGDIPEGYSVSREKKERFSLILESASTNQTSMYLCASRGFNEKLFFGSGTQLSVL.

This chain joins TRBV7-9 and TRBJ2-5; the D is unclear. CDR1 is SEHNR and CDR2 is FQNEAQ in the germline V gene (reference sequence). The CDR3 extends over 15 amino acids. V was trimmed by 3 bases and J by 1 base, leaving 12 bases between them. CDR3 DNA sequence: TGTGCCAGCAGCTTGTTCGGACCCCGCCAAGAGACCCAGTACTTC. This translates into CASSLFGPRQETQYF.

This clonotype was seen more than once but under ten times. This chain connects TRBV2 to TRBJ2-7; D unclear. The CDR3 runs 12 residues. Germline loops: CDR1 SNHLY, CDR2 FYNNEI. Deletions cut 7 bases from V and 4 bases from J, with 11 bases between. The CDR3 coding sequence is TGTGCCAGCAAAGTAGACCTATACGAGCAGTACTTC. Encoded protein: CASKVDLYEQYF.

This sequence joins TRBV4-1 and TRBJ2-7, with D perhaps being TRBD1 or TRBD2 (5 bases each). The CDR3 covers 14 residues. Looked up from germline, CDR1 is MGHRA and CDR2 is YSYEKL. V gave up 3 bases and J gave up 5 bases, with 14 bases separating them. CDR3 protein: CASSQPIRDHEQYF. CDR3 sequence (DNA): TGCGCCAGCAGCCAGCCTATCCGGGACCACGAGCAGTACTTC.

This clonotype was counted only a few times. CDR3 region: CASTRGGSLYGYTF. Written as DNA, the CDR3 is TGTGCCAGCACCCGGGGAGGATCCCTATATGGCTACACCTTC. This chain joins TRBV7-9 and TRBJ1-2; D gene ambiguous. CDR1 is SEHNR and CDR2 is FQNEAQ in the germline V gene (reference sequence). The CDR3 spans 14 residues. V dropped 7 bases and J dropped 5 bases, with 17 bases sitting between them.

This chain uses TRBV19 with TRBJ1-5, with D unresolved. The CDR3 has 15 amino acids. Germline V gives CDR1 LNHDA, CDR2 SQIVND (reference sequence). The V and J ends lost 3 bases and 2 bases respectively, with 11 bases between them. CDR3 protein: CASSIPQWGNQPQHF. The CDR3 coding sequence is TGTGCCAGTAGTATCCCGCAGTGGGGCAATCAGCCCCAGCATTTT. Full variable domain (remainder filled in from reference TRBV19 and TRBJ1-5): DGGITQSPKYLFRKEGQNVTLSCEQNLNHDAMYWYRQDPGQGLRLIYYSQIVNDFQKGDIAEGYSVSREKKESFPLTVTSAQKNPTAFYLCASSIPQWGNQPQHFGDGTRLSIL.

This clonotype was recorded a few times. V gene TRBV20-1 combines with J gene TRBJ1-1, with a weak D call TRBD1 (5 bases). CDR1 DFQATT and CDR2 SNEGSKA come from the germline V gene (reference sequence). There are 15 residues in the CDR3. Trimming removed 6 bases from V and 0 bases from J, with 17 bases in between. For the CDR3, the DNA is TGCAGTGCCCAGAATCAGCGGGGCCTGAACACTGAAGCTTTCTTT. Translating gives CSAQNQRGLNTEAFF.

This clonotype was seen more than once but under ten times. This sequence joins TRBV12-3 or TRBV12-4 and TRBJ1-6; no clear D. The ends were cut back, 1 base at V and 4 bases at J, with 5 bases in the middle. The CDR3 covers 14 residues. As DNA, the CDR3 is TGTGCCAGCAGTTTAGAACATTATAATTCACCCCTCCACTTT. Residues: CASSLEHYNSPLHF.

The chain employs TRBV12-3 or TRBV12-4 and TRBJ2-7, with TRBD1 matching 11 bases. The CDR3 is made up of 13 amino acids. The V gene end was trimmed by 6 bases and the J gene end by 4 bases; junction bases not matched to a gene: 2. CDR3 sequence (DNA): TGTGCCAGCAGGGACAGGGGGCGGTACGAGCAGTACTTC. It specifies CASRDRGRYEQYF.

This clonotype showed up just a few times. The chain combines TRBV29-1 with TRBJ2-3; D gene ambiguous. CDR1 is SQVTM, CDR2 ANQGSEA, per germline. Trimming took 5 bases from V and 5 from J, leaving 11 bases between them. The CDR3 extends over 12 amino acids. The CDR3 is CSVSVIQDTQYF. The CDR3 DNA is TGCAGCGTTAGTGTCATTCAAGATACGCAGTATTTT.